The clone carrying this TCR beta chain was picked up many times. Antigen unknown. The blood sample was taken at first hyperthyroidism diagnosis, before any ophthalmopathy symptoms. CDR1 is SGHDT and CDR2 is YYEEEE in the germline V gene. The CDR3 is made up of 11 amino acids. V lost 0 bases to trimming and J lost 10 bases, with 4 bases between them. Researchers took RNA transcripts and amplified the TCR beta CDR3 regions from them. HTBI primers were employed in a first-round RT-PCR of the TCR CDR3. Using its own MiXCR run on the multiplex PCR reads, TCRdb lists one record per CDR3 protein. The sample carries roughly 260,000 distinct CDR3 sequences, approximately 15% recorded once. This sample was included in a study of T cells in Graves' hyperthyroidism and ophthalmopathy. Whole-study context: Peripheral blood was taken when the disease was first diagnosed, before any treatment began. Study outcomes and limitations: Classification by a 13 V-J model distinguished ophthalmopathy from stable hyperthyroidism.

The receptor was derived from a middle-aged woman with Graves' hyperthyroidism that later progressed to Graves' ophthalmopathy. V usage is TRBV5-6 and J usage is TRBJ2-2; no clear D gene. Sequenced: blood. The CDR3 sequence is CASSLESELFF. The CDR3 nucleotides are TGTGCCAGCAGCTTGGAGTCGGAGCTGTTTTTT.